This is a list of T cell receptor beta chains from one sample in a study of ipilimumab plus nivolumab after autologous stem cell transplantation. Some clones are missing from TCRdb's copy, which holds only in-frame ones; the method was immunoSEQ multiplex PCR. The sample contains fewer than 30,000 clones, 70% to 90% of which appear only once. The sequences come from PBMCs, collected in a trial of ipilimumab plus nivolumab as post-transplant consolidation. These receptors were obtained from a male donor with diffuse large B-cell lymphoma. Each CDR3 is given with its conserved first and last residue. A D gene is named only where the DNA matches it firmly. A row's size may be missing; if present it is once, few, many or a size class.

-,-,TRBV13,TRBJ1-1,TGTGCCAGCAGCTTAGGGACAGCGGGCACTGAAGCTTTCTTT,CASSLGTAGTEAFF
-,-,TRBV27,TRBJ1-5,TGTGCCAGCAGGGTCAGGGTAGGTAATCAGCCCCAGCATTTT,CASRVRVGNQPQHF
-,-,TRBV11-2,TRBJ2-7,TGTGCCAGCAGCCCGGACGGGGCCACCCTAGGGGAGCAGTACTTC,CASSPDGATLGEQYF
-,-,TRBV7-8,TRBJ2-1,TGTGCCAGCAGCCCAGACCGGTCGGTCTACAATGAGCAGTTCTTC,CASSPDRSVYNEQFF
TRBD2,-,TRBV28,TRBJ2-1,TGTGCCAGCAGATACCCCGGGAGGGGTCGGCGGACCTCCTACAATGAGCAGTTCTTC,CASRYPGRGRRTSYNEQFF
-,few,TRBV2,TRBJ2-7,TGTGCCAGTGGACAGTACGAGCAGTACTTC,CASGQYEQYF
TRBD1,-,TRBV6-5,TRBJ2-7,TGTGCCAGCAGTTCGGACAGGCCGCCCTACGAGCAGTACTTC,CASSSDRPPYEQYF
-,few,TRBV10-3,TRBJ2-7,TGTGCCATCAGTGACGGGCCGACCGTATCCTACGAGCAGTACTTC,CAISDGPTVSYEQYF
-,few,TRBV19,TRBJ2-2,TGTGCCAGTAGTATTGCAATCCCCGGGGAGCTGTTTTTT,CASSIAIPGELFF
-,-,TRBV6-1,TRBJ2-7,TGTGCCAGCGACAGCCCCTACGAGCAGTACTTC,CASDSPYEQYF
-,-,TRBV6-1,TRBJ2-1,TGTGCCAGCAGTGAAGGGGTACCCGGGGTCAATGAGCAGTTCTTC,CASSEGVPGVNEQFF
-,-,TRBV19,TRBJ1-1,TGTGCCAGTAGTACCCATAGTGGTGTTGGCACTGAAGCTTTCTTT,CASSTHSGVGTEAFF
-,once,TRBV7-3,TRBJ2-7,TGTGCCAGCAGCTTAAAAGCAGGGGTCTACGAGCAGTACTTC,CASSLKAGVYEQYF
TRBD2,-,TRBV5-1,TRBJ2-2,TGCGCCAGCAGCTTGGGCCCAGCGGGGAGGAACACCGGGGAGCTGTTTTTT,CASSLGPAGRNTGELFF
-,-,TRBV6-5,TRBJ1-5,TGTGCCAGCAGTTTAGGGTACACAGGGCTACATCAGCCCCAGCATTTT,CASSLGYTGLHQPQHF
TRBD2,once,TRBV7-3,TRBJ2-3,TGTGCCAGCAGCTTATTTGGCGGGGGTGGTGATACGCAGTATTTT,CASSLFGGGGDTQYF
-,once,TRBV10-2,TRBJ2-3,TGCGCCACCGGAGAGAGCGGAGGCAGCACAGATACGCAGTATTTT,CATGESGGSTDTQYF
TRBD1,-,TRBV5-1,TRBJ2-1,TGCGCCAGCAGCTTGGTCCCCCTCCGGGACAGGGATAATGAGCAGTTCTTC,CASSLVPLRDRDNEQFF